This TCR beta chain was sequenced in a study of CD8+CD57+ T cells in acquired aplastic anemia. About the research overall: The mean DNA yield obtained from sorted CD4+ and CD8+ cells came to approximately 3.2 ug. Study results and caveats: Researchers reported that CD8+ Simpson's diversity was not significantly different in patients versus controls.

About this clonotype itself: Its specificity is not known.

Profiling that covered TCR beta VDJ and CDR3 relied on genomic DNA as its template. Each CDR3 protein is one row after TCRdb ran MiXCR on the reads. The table shows about 190,000 distinct CDR3 sequences, with less than 65% occurring only once. The CDR3 is 13 residues long. Trimming shortened V by 8 bases and J by 5 bases, and 18 bases separated the two germline ends. The germline gives CDR1 SQVTM, CDR2 ANQGSEA. The chain combines TRBV29-1 with TRBJ1-1; D possibly corresponds to TRBD1 (5 bases). The specimen sequenced was sorted CD4+, CD8+, or CD8+CD57+ T cells (not recorded which) from PBMCs. This TCR came from a human donor in good health, serving as a control. CDR3 nucleotide sequence: TGCAGCACTGGCAGCCACGGGGGAACTGAAGCTTTCTTT. Protein product: CSTGSHGGTEAFF.